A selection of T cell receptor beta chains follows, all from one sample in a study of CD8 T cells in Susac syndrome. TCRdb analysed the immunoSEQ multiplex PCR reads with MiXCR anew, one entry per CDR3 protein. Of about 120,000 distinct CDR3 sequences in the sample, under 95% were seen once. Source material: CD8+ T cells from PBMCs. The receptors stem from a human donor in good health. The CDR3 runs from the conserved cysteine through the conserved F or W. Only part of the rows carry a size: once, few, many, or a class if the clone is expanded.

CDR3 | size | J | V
CASSQETSGTGGHEQYF | - | TRBJ2-7 | TRBV4-1
CSARVAGARRNQPQHF | - | TRBJ1-5 | TRBV20-1
CASSIDRNEQFF | - | TRBJ2-1 | TRBV19
CASSLGGLADTDTQYF | - | TRBJ2-3 | TRBV12-3/TRBV12-4
CASKWAFGTDTQYF | - | TRBJ2-3 | TRBV5-5
CASSYRGSNEKLFF | - | TRBJ1-4 | TRBV6-5
CASSLQVGNHEQYF | - | TRBJ2-7 | TRBV5-1
CSVRDRGAYEQYF | - | TRBJ2-7 | TRBV29-1
CASTNGGGRPYNEQFF | - | TRBJ2-1 | TRBV3-1
CASRAAAGGLYNEQFF | - | TRBJ2-1 | TRBV14
CSVRVSGTEAFF | - | TRBJ1-1 | TRBV29-1
CASSFGQGGSTEAFF | - | TRBJ1-1 | TRBV5-1
CASSPQSPNYTEAFF | - | TRBJ1-1 | TRBV7-2
CASSGTGEDRELFF | - | TRBJ2-2 | TRBV7-3
CSARLLGRRNTGELFF | - | TRBJ2-2 | TRBV20-1
CASSEVNTGELFF | - | TRBJ2-2 | TRBV25-1
CASSLAGTGGGSGTEAFF | - | TRBJ1-1 | TRBV7-2
CASSRTGTSGYNEQFF | - | TRBJ2-1 | TRBV3-1
CASSKWGLAERQETQYF | - | TRBJ2-5 | TRBV21-1
CASSHNDRGEQYF | once | TRBJ2-7 | TRBV12-3/TRBV12-4
CSILQEDSNQPQHF | - | TRBJ1-5 | TRBV29-1
CASSPRLWGNRMDGANVLTF | - | TRBJ2-6 | TRBV3-1
CASSRQGGKEKLFF | - | TRBJ1-4 | TRBV6-5
CASSYSPSGGNTEAFF | - | TRBJ1-1 | TRBV6-5
CASSDSGPSSYNEQFF | - | TRBJ2-1 | TRBV25-1
CASRGQENFSYEQYF | few | TRBJ2-7 | TRBV6-2/TRBV6-3
CSGTGLAGEETQYF | - | TRBJ2-5 | TRBV29-1
CASSFPDSYGYTF | - | TRBJ1-2 | TRBV12-3/TRBV12-4
CASSRRDRDSYEQYF | - | TRBJ2-7 | TRBV7-2
CASRLSSSYNEQFF | - | TRBJ2-1 | TRBV6-5
CASSPPGQGDIQYF | - | TRBJ2-4 | TRBV11-2
CASSNGLTNTGELFF | - | TRBJ2-2 | TRBV5-1
CASSFRVESGELFF | - | TRBJ2-2 | TRBV5-1
CASSHRTGTPSYEQYF | - | TRBJ2-7 | TRBV5-1
CASWDSPYEQYF | - | TRBJ2-7 | TRBV12-3/TRBV12-4
CSARWAGQGDTQYF | - | TRBJ2-3 | TRBV20-1
CASSPATGAYEQYF | few | TRBJ2-7 | TRBV18
CASSLVGGWTGEQFF | - | TRBJ2-1 | TRBV11-2
CASSEFLQLQETQYF | - | TRBJ2-5 | TRBV6-1
CASSAGGNQETQYF | - | TRBJ2-5 | TRBV25-1
CASSSGTGRAGGQPQHF | - | TRBJ1-5 | TRBV6-2/TRBV6-3
CASSEVSYEQYF | few | TRBJ2-7 | TRBV2
CASSETSGSYEQYF | - | TRBJ2-7 | TRBV7-9
CSVSLNTEAFF | - | TRBJ1-1 | TRBV29-1
CATSGLLNTGELFF | - | TRBJ2-2 | TRBV3-1
CASSLSQGSTGANVLTF | once | TRBJ2-6 | TRBV5-6
CASSPGQGAEAFF | few | TRBJ1-1 | TRBV5-1
CASRNTGFHEQYF | few | TRBJ2-7 | TRBV3-1
CASGRLNTEAFF | - | TRBJ1-1 | TRBV5-1
CASSPRTVYTF | - | TRBJ1-2 | TRBV12-3/TRBV12-4
CASSPTPFGLETQYF | - | TRBJ2-5 | TRBV27
CASSTDRVYEQYF | - | TRBJ2-7 | TRBV5-1
CASSQGPLADRETQYF | - | TRBJ2-5 | TRBV4-3